This T cell receptor beta chain was recorded in a study of cytomegalovirus exposure and HLA in healthy donors. This CDR3 region has 13 residues. V lost 2 bases to trimming and J lost 8 bases, with 12 bases between them. CDR1 and CDR2 from the germline V gene are MDHEN and SYDVKM. Primers included in the PCR were 60 Vbeta and 13 Jbeta primers. Generated by immunoSEQ multiplex PCR, the TCRdb table keeps only in-frame clones and is missing some. The top ten clones hold roughly 1.5% of a sample with more than 150,000 clones, roughly 80% of them seen once. Unrecorded immune exposures were likely, despite nominal health at sampling. Overall study results and limits: Several of the most significant clusters were apparently associated with common viral pathogens in a later analysis. Some segments of the V type, notably TRBV6-2 and TRBV6-3, were excluded as indistinguishable. Rarity marked most TCR sequences, yet some public TCRs occurred in many donors.

A note on this clone: Its target is not known.

This clonotype was obtained from a man in his forties or fifties in good health and CMV-seronegative. Sequencing input: PBMCs. This chain uses TRBV28 with TRBJ1-2; weak D call: TRBD1 (6 bases). CDR3 DNA: TGTGCCAGCAGTTTAAGGACAGTCGGCGGCTACACCTTC. It specifies CASSLRTVGGYTF.